The rows below give T cell receptor beta chains drawn from one sample of a study of beta chain features in type 1 diabetes. Profiling relied on immunoSEQ multiplex PCR, and the TCRdb table lists in-frame clones only, not all of them. The sample has around 70,000 clones; nearly 50% are singletons. The sample comprised central memory CD4+ T cells from blood. The receptors stem from a man under 40 with type 1 diabetes. Both conserved end residues are trimmed from each CDR3.

>TRBV5-1|TRBJ2-5
ASAGRTGYQETQY
>TRBV6-5|TRBJ2-7
ASRWTSSGFYEQY
>TRBV10-2|TRBJ2-1
ASRGRGIGNEQF
>TRBV2|TRBJ1-1
ASARTGAMNTEAF
>TRBV28|TRBJ1-6
ATRGGAEGSPLH
>TRBV5-1|TRBJ2-7
ASSLGTYSYEQY
>TRBV6-1|TRBJ2-7
ASSLIAGYEQY
>TRBV6-1|TRBJ1-1
ASRGQRGGTEAF
>TRBV7-9|TRBJ1-1
ASSLVAGTEAF
>TRBV11-3|TRBJ2-2
ASSRGQSNTGELF
>TRBV5-4|TRBJ1-3
ASSQGQGPGNTIY
>TRBV11-2|TRBJ2-1
ASSQRGGYNEQF
>TRBV27|TRBJ2-3
ASSPQTDTQY
>TRBV4-1|TRBJ1-2
ASSQGQGPYGYT
>TRBV2|TRBJ2-1
ASSGGGYEQF
>TRBV5-1|TRBJ2-7
ASSADSPYEQY
>TRBV10-3|TRBJ1-1
AIMRGRDTEAF
>TRBV7-2|TRBJ2-5
ASSLAPLTSGGSQETQY
>TRBV5-6|TRBJ2-5
ASSGTGRETQY
>TRBV19|TRBJ2-5
ASSIDLRGTGGQETQY
>TRBV11-2|TRBJ2-7
ASSLGGGAYEQY
>TRBV6-1|TRBJ2-7
ASRLTSPSSYEQY
>TRBV11-2|TRBJ2-3
ASSPGLRFTDTQY
>TRBV7-9|TRBJ2-1
ASSLVGSSGHEQF
>TRBV13|TRBJ1-1
ASSSKQGRRLNTEAF
>TRBV5-1|TRBJ1-5
ASSLGQRNQPQH
>TRBV18|TRBJ2-3
ASSQGQSTDTQY
>TRBV2|TRBJ2-7
ASSEGALAGESYEQY
>TRBV2|TRBJ2-5
ASSPGTSGRETQY
>TRBV6-5|TRBJ2-4
ASSPGQGRSIQY
>TRBV5-1|TRBJ1-5
ASSLGGQVNQPQH
>TRBV18|TRBJ2-3
ASSSRTGARTDTQY
>TRBV6-5|TRBJ2-5
ASSQEAYQETQY
>TRBV6-6|TRBJ1-2
ASSQTGDTGYT
>TRBV7-9|TRBJ2-5
ASTPREGVQETQY
>TRBV18|TRBJ1-4
ASSRQGNEKLF
>TRBV5-1|TRBJ1-4
ASSLEGTGGPRGEKLF
>TRBV2|TRBJ1-1
ASSGDSWNTEAF
>TRBV15|TRBJ2-3
ATSRGGTSGTDTQY
>TRBV7-8|TRBJ2-5
ASSPQWAGEAETQY
>TRBV19|TRBJ2-1
ASSQLASVAEQF
>TRBV10-3|TRBJ2-1
AISEKRGLDNEQF
>TRBV27|TRBJ1-5
ASSSRDTGNQPQH
>TRBV10-2|TRBJ2-5
ASSLQSQETQY
>TRBV18|TRBJ1-1
ASSPPNRGRSTEAF
>TRBV18|TRBJ1-5
ASSLNTAGTGNQPQH
>TRBV6-5|TRBJ2-7
ATTGTQAYEQY
>TRBV5-4|TRBJ2-1
ASSPGLADYNEQF
>TRBV5-1|TRBJ1-4
ASSPGQGNEKLF
>TRBV12-5|TRBJ2-3
ASGLSDREDTQY
>TRBV6-1|TRBJ2-7
ASESGSRTYEQY
>TRBV7-9|TRBJ2-2
ASSSRQGTGTGELF
>TRBV13|TRBJ1-2
ASSLTGGADYGYT
>TRBV28|TRBJ2-3
ATREGGTDTQY
>TRBV4-1|TRBJ1-2
ASSQETEGWYGYT
>TRBV6-1|TRBJ1-5
ASSESRGNQPQH
>TRBV2|TRBJ1-5
ASSTGADGNQPQH
>TRBV19|TRBJ2-1
ASSQPGQGYNEQF
>TRBV29-1|TRBJ2-3
SVGGTAADTQY
>TRBV30|TRBJ2-1
AWSKGGTYNEQF